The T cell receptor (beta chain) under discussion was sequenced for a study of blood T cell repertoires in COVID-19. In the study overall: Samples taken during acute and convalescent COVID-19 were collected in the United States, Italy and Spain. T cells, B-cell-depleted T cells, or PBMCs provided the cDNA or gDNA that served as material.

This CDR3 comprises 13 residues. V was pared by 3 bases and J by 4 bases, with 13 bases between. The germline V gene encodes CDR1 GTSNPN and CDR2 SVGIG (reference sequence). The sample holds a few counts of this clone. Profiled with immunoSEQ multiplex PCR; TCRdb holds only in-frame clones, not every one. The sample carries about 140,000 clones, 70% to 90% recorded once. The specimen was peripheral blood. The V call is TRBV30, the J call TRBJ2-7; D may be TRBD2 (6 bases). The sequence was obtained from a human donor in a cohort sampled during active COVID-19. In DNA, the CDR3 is TGTGCCTGGAGCCCCGGGGGAACTTACGAGCAGTACTTC. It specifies CAWSPGGTYEQYF.